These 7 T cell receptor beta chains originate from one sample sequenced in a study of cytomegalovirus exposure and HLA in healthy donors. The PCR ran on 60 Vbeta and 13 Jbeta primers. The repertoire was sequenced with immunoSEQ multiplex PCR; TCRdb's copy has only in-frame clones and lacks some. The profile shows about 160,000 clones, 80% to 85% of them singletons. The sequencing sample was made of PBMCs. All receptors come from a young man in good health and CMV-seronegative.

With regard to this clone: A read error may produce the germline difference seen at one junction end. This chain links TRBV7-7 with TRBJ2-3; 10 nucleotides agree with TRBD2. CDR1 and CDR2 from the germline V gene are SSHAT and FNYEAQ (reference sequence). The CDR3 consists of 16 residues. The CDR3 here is CASSLGTSGGADTQYF. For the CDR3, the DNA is TGTGCTAGCAGCTTAGGAACAAGCGGGGGGGCAGATACGCAGTATTTT.

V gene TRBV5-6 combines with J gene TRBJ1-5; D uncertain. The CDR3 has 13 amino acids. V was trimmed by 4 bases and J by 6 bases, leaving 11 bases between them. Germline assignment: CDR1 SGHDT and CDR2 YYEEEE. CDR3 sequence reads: CASSNRGIQPQHF. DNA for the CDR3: TGTGCCAGCAGCAACCGAGGGATTCAGCCCCAGCATTTT.

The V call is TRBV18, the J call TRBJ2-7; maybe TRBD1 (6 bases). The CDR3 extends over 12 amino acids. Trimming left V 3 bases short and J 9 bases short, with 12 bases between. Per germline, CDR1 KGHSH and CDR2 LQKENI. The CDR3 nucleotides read TGTGCCAGCTCACCCCAGGGGTACATGCAGTACTTC. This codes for CASSPQGYMQYF.

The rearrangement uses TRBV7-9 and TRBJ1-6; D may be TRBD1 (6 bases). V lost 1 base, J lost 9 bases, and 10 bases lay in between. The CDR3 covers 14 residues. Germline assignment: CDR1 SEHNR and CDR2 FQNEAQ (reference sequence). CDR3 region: CASSLGTVVSPLHF. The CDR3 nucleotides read TGTGCCAGCAGCTTAGGGACAGTCGTTTCACCCCTCCACTTT.

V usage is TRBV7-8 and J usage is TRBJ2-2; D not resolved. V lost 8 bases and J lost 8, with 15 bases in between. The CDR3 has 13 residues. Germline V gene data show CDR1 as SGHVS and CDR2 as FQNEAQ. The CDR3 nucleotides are TGTGCCAGCGGCCCCCGGGTCACGGGGGAGCTGTTTTTT. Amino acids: CASGPRVTGELFF.

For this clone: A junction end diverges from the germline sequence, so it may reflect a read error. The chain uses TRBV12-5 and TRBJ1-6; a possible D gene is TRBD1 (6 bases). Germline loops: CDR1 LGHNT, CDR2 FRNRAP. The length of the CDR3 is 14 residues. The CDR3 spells CASGRDIPNSPPHF. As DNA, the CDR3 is TGTGCTAGTGGCCGGGACATCCCGAATTCACCCCCCCACTTT.

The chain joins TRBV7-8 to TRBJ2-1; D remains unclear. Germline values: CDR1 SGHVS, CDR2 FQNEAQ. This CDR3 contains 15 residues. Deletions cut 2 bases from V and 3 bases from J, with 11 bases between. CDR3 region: CASSLYGGGYNEQFF. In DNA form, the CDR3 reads TGTGCCAGCAGCTTATACGGTGGCGGCTACAATGAGCAGTTCTTC.